This TCR beta chain was documented in a study of shared clonotypes between healthy human individuals. Study-wide context: CD4 naive and CD4 memory each took three plates per donor, while CD8 naive took two and CD8 memory one. General study results and limits: Generation probabilities of non-shared clonotypes were lower (relative to those shared by all four donors).

To note about this clone: Its antigen is currently unknown.

Running of the assay took place at deep level. Repertoires were generated with immunoSEQ multiplex PCR, while TCRdb's copy carries only in-frame clones and drops some. This repertoire shows under 1 million clones, 96% found once; its top ten account for about 0.22%. The CDR3 consists of 15 residues. The germline CDR1 and CDR2 sequences are MNHEY and SMNVEV (reference sequence). V lost 8 bases to trimming and J lost 2 bases; unmatched junction nucleotides: 11. Naivety among CD8 cells was defined by CD45RO negativity and positive CCR7 selection, thereby excluding terminally differentiated effector memory CD45RA+ cells.

The sequencing sample was made of naive CD8+ T cells sorted from blood. The chain employs TRBV27 and TRBJ2-7; 8 nucleotides align to TRBD2. This sequence was found in a young man in good health. CDR3 sequence: CASRPGGVIAYEQYF. CDR3 nucleotide sequence: TGTGCCAGCCGCCCCGGGGGGGTTATCGCCTACGAGCAGTACTTC.